The rows below give T cell receptor beta chains drawn from one sample of a study of blood T cell repertoires in COVID-19. Profiled with immunoSEQ multiplex PCR; TCRdb holds only in-frame clones, not every one. The sample contains 210,000 or so clones, 75% to 85% of which appear only once. Sequenced input: peripheral blood. These receptors were taken from a man aged 50 to 60 with COVID-19, enrolled during active disease. Both conserved end residues are part of each CDR3. The order of the fields is clone size, V gene, D gene, J gene, CDR3 protein, CDR3 DNA. The D gene is left open where the match is weak. Expanded clones are given a class, and other clones once, few, many or no size at all.

-,TRBV5-4,-,TRBJ2-1,CASSFGAGASSYNEQFF,TGTGCCAGCAGCTTTGGCGCAGGGGCGAGCTCCTACAATGAGCAGTTCTTC
-,TRBV5-8,TRBD1,TRBJ2-7,CASTSPRTGDHEQYF,TGTGCCAGCACCTCCCCCCGGACAGGGGACCACGAGCAGTACTTC
-,TRBV7-2,-,TRBJ2-5,CASSLYLGAADETQYF,TGTGCCAGCAGCTTATATCTGGGGGCAGCCGATGAGACCCAGTACTTC
-,TRBV6-2/TRBV6-3,TRBD1,TRBJ1-2,CASSHRDRDPRRYGYTF,TGTGCCAGCAGTCACCGGGACAGGGACCCTCGGAGGTATGGCTACACCTTC
once,TRBV11-2,TRBD1,TRBJ2-7,CASSQFAGQEKF,TGTGCCAGCAGCCAGTTTGCTGGACAGGAGAAATTC
-,TRBV27,TRBD1,TRBJ2-2,CASSRQGSTGELFF,TGTGCCAGCAGTAGACAGGGGTCCACCGGGGAGCTGTTTTTT
-,TRBV6-5,-,TRBJ2-7,CASSRRTVSEQYF,TGTGCCAGCAGCCGCAGGACAGTAAGCGAGCAGTACTTC
many,TRBV21-1,-,TRBJ2-7,CASVRVGEQYF,TGTGCCAGCGTACGGGTTGGCGAGCAGTACTTC
-,TRBV6-5,TRBD1,TRBJ1-2,CASSLTGITGYTF,TGTGCCAGCAGCCTGACAGGGATAACTGGCTACACCTTC
-,TRBV28,-,TRBJ1-5,CASSRPGGNQPQHF,TGTGCCAGCAGTAGACCGGGGGGAAATCAGCCCCAGCATTTT
-,TRBV28,-,TRBJ2-7,CASSLTHEQYF,TGTGCCAGCAGTTTAACACACGAGCAGTACTTC
-,TRBV9,TRBD1,TRBJ2-7,CASSAGTGGYEQYF,TGTGCCAGCAGCGCCGGGACAGGGGGCTACGAGCAGTACTTC
-,TRBV29-1,TRBD1,TRBJ1-2,CSVTDRGQANYGYTF,TGCAGCGTTACGGACAGGGGGCAAGCTAACTATGGCTACACCTTC
-,TRBV27,TRBD1,TRBJ2-7,CASSPQGRGYEQYF,TGTGCCAGCAGTCCCCAGGGCAGGGGGTACGAGCAGTACTTC
-,TRBV4-1,-,TRBJ2-7,CASSQDALDHEQYF,TGCGCCAGCAGCCAAGACGCACTAGACCACGAGCAGTACTTC
-,TRBV2,TRBD2,TRBJ2-3,CASSTIGGGTDTQYF,TGTGCCAGCAGTACAATTGGGGGGGGCACAGATACGCAGTATTTT
few,TRBV6-1,-,TRBJ1-3,CASSEARGGDTIYF,TGTGCCAGCAGTGAAGCGCGGGGGGGGGACACCATATATTTT
-,TRBV10-3,-,TRBJ1-1,CAIGQKTENTEAFF,TGTGCCATAGGACAGAAAACGGAAAACACTGAAGCTTTCTTT
-,TRBV5-1,-,TRBJ2-7,CASSTGTRVSYEQYF,TGCGCCAGCAGCACCGGGACTCGAGTCTCCTACGAGCAGTACTTC
-,TRBV6-5,-,TRBJ1-1,CASSYRGKGTEAFF,TGTGCCAGCAGTTACAGGGGGAAGGGGACTGAAGCTTTCTTT
-,TRBV12-3/TRBV12-4,-,TRBJ2-2,CASSLSYTGELFF,TGTGCCAGCAGTTTATCCTATACCGGGGAGCTGTTTTTT
-,TRBV29-1,TRBD1,TRBJ2-7,CSVAPLQGALTYEQYF,TGCAGCGTTGCCCCTCTACAGGGGGCGTTGACCTACGAGCAGTACTTC
-,TRBV6-2/TRBV6-3,TRBD1,TRBJ1-1,CASSQPGQRMNTEAFF,TGTGCCAGCAGTCAGCCGGGACAGAGAATGAACACTGAAGCTTTCTTT
once,TRBV6-6,-,TRBJ2-7,CASLSGGPSYEQYF,TGTGCCAGCCTTTCGGGGGGCCCCTCCTACGAGCAGTACTTC